The clone carrying this T cell receptor beta chain has ten or more counts. Template material for amplifying TCR beta CDR3 regions consisted of RNA transcripts. With the HTBI primer set, the TCR CDR3 went through a first round of RT-PCR. MiXCR, run by TCRdb on the multiplex PCR reads, gives a single entry per CDR3 protein. This sample has about 480,000 distinct CDR3 sequences, with roughly an eighth found just once. This entry is derived from a study of T cells in Graves' hyperthyroidism and ophthalmopathy. Germline V gives CDR1 MNHNS, CDR2 SASEGT. CDR3 length equals 17 residues. V was clipped by 5 bases and J by 6 bases; unmatched bases: 10.

J is TRBJ2-5 and V is TRBV6-1, with 15 bases matching TRBD2. The specimen was blood. This sequence was found in a woman aged 18-30 years with Graves' hyperthyroidism. The DNA for the CDR3 is TGTGCCAGCAGTTTCGGACTAGCGGGAGGGTTTATGAAGACCCAGTACTTC. Its protein is CASSFGLAGGFMKTQYF.